These 8 T cell receptor beta chains were sequenced from one sample in a study of blood T cell repertoires in COVID-19. The assay was immunoSEQ multiplex PCR, and TCRdb's table has in-frame clones only and misses some. The sample comprises about 250,000 clones, roughly 80% of which are singletons, and 5% to 7% rests with the top ten. Sequenced sample: peripheral blood. The receptors shown here come from a woman aged 55-70 years with active or convalescent COVID-19.

The rearrangement links TRBV5-1 to TRBJ2-7, with D maybe TRBD2 (7 bases). V gave up 0 bases and J gave up 5 bases, with 18 bases separating them. CDR1 is SGHRS, CDR2 YFSETQ, per germline. There are 16 residues in the CDR3. CDR3 nucleotide sequence: TGCGCCAGCAGCTTGGCTCAGGGGACTAAAGGGGACGAGCAGTACTTC. Translation: CASSLAQGTKGDEQYF.

The chain employs TRBV19 and TRBJ2-2; 7 bases fit TRBD1. The germline gives CDR1 LNHDA, CDR2 SQIVND (reference sequence). The CDR3 length is 16 residues. V lost 4 bases, J lost 7 bases, and 12 bases stayed unmatched. The CDR3: CASSKLYSQGNGELFF. For the CDR3, the DNA is TGTGCCAGTAGTAAACTCTACTCACAGGGGAACGGGGAGCTGTTTTTT.

This chain connects TRBV10-3 to TRBJ2-5; 7 nucleotides line up with TRBD2. The ends lost 1 base at V and 4 bases at J; junction bases unmatched: 3. This CDR3 is built from 14 residues. The V gene's germline CDR1 is ENHRY and CDR2 SYGVKD. The CDR3 is CAISEFSGGETQYF. The CDR3 coding sequence is TGTGCCATCAGTGAGTTTTCGGGAGGAGAGACCCAGTACTTC.

The chain uses TRBV9 and TRBJ2-7; weak D call: TRBD2 (6 bases). The CDR3 length is 14 residues. V was cut by 4 bases and J by 4 bases, with 15 bases left in between. The germline CDR1 and CDR2 sequences are SGDLS and YYNGEE. As DNA, the CDR3 is TGTGCCAGCAGCACGGGAGTCCTCCCTTACGAGCAGTACTTC. It translates to CASSTGVLPYEQYF.

This clone was observed once. The chain recombines TRBV28 with TRBJ1-2, with TRBD1 identical over 7 bases. Germline V CDR1 and CDR2: MDHEN, SYDVKM. V shed 5 bases, J shed 0 bases, and the junction held 3 bases outside the gene matches. CDR3 size: 14 residues. The CDR3 DNA sequence: TGTGCCAGCAGTCAGGGGGGTACTAACTATGGCTACACCTTC. Translation gives CASSQGGTNYGYTF.

This chain links TRBV4-1 with TRBJ1-2, with a tentative D call TRBD1 (5 bases). CDR1 is MGHRA and CDR2 is YSYEKL in the germline V gene. The CDR3 is made up of 20 amino acids. The ends were cut back, 2 bases at V and 8 bases at J, with 33 bases in the middle. The CDR3 reads CASSQIPPNYEQGKSRGYTF. The CDR3 nucleotides read TGCGCCAGCAGCCAAATCCCCCCTAATTATGAGCAGGGAAAATCACGGGGCTACACCTTC.

This chain connects TRBV7-8 to TRBJ2-7, with TRBD1 matching 8 bases. This CDR3 spans 16 amino acids. V was clipped by 5 bases and J by 0 bases; unmatched bases: 9. Germline CDR1 is SGHVS and CDR2 is FQNEAQ. CDR3 loop: CASSQRTGSSSYEQYF. As DNA, the CDR3 is TGTGCCAGCAGCCAACGGACAGGGTCGAGCTCCTACGAGCAGTACTTC.

For this clone: Other nucleotide sequences from this sample produce the same CDR3. The CDR3 DNA sequence: TGTGCCAGTAGTCGGGACAGAAACTATGGCTACACCTTC. Translated, it gives CASSRDRNYGYTF. V gene TRBV19 combines with J gene TRBJ1-2; 7 nucleotides agree with TRBD1. Germline values: CDR1 LNHDA, CDR2 SQIVND (reference sequence). V lost 5 bases to trimming and J lost 2 bases; unmatched junction nucleotides: 2. The length of the CDR3 is 13 residues.